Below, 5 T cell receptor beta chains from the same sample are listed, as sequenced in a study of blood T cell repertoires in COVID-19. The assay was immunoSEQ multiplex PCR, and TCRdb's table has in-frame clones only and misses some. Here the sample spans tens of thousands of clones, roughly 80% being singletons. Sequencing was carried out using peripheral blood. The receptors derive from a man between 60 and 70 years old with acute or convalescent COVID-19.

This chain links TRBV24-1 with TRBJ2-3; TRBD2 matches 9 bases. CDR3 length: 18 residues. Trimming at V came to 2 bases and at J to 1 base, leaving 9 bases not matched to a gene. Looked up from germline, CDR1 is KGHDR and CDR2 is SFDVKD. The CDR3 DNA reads TGTGCCACCAGTGATTATACTAGCGGGCGTACTGGCACAGATACGCAGTATTTT. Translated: CATSDYTSGRTGTDTQYF.

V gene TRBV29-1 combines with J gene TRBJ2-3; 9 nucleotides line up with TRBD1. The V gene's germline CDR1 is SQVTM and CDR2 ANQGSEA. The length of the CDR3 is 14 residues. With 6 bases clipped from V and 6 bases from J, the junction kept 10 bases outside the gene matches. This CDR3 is CSVPGQGNSDTQYF. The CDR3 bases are TGCAGCGTGCCGGGACAGGGAAACTCGGATACGCAGTATTTT.

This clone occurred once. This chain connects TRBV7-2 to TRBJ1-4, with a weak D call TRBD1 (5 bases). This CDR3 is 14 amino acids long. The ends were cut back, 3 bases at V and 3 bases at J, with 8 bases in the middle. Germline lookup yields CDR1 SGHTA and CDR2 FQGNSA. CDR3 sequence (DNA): TGTGCCAGCAGCTTGGGGGGAGCTAATGAAAAACTGTTTTTT. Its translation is CASSLGGANEKLFF. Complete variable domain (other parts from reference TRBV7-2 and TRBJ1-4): GAGVSQSPSNKVTEKGKDVELRCDPISGHTALYWYRQSLGQGLEFLIYFQGNSAPDKSGLPSDRFSAERTGGSVSTLTIQRTQQEDSAVYLCASSLGGANEKLFFGSGTQLSVL.

CDR3 in amino acids: CASSQSGHGTDTQYF. The CDR3 nucleotides are TGCGCCAGCAGCCAATCGGGACACGGCACAGATACGCAGTATTTT. The chain has TRBV5-1 and TRBJ2-3; tentatively, D is TRBD1 (6 bases). Trimming took 4 bases from V and 1 from J, leaving 13 bases between them. This CDR3 spans 15 amino acids. Germline loops: CDR1 SGHRS, CDR2 YFSETQ.

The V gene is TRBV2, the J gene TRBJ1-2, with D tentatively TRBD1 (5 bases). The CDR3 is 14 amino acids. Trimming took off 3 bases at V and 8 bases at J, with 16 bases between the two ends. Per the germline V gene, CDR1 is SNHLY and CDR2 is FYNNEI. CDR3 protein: CASSDMRGFYGYTF. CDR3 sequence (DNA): TGTGCCAGCAGTGATATGCGGGGGTTTTACGGCTACACCTTC. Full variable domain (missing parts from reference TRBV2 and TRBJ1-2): EPEVTQTPSHQVTQMGQEVILRCVPISNHLYFYWYRQILGQKVEFLVSFYNNEISEKSEIFDDQFSVERPDGSNFTLKIRSTKLEDSAMYFCASSDMRGFYGYTFGSGTRLTVV.